The 9 T cell receptor beta chains reported below all come from one sample, sequenced in a study of blood T cells in healthy people across ages. It was with a sample-barcoded 5' primer and a J-beta primer mix that a second PCR of roughly 7 to 12 cycles was run. TCRdb fed the 5' RACE reads into MiXCR, producing one record per CDR3 protein. The data contain about 1.4 million distinct CDR3 sequences, approximately 59% of them singletons. Sequencing used blood. All receptors come from a man in his late teens or twenties in good health.

The rearrangement links TRBV12-3 or TRBV12-4 to TRBJ1-2; 7 positions match TRBD1. V was pared by 3 bases and J by 5 bases, with 6 bases of the junction left unmatched. The length of the CDR3 is 14 residues. In DNA, the CDR3 is TGTGCCAGCAGTTTTACAGGGGAAAGATATGGCTACACCTTC. Translated, it gives CASSFTGERYGYTF.

J is TRBJ2-1 and V is TRBV27, with D perhaps given as TRBD1 or TRBD2 (6 bases each). The CDR3 has 16 amino acids. Trimming removed 8 bases at V and 2 bases at J, with 19 bases between. Germline values: CDR1 MNHEY, CDR2 SMNVEV (reference sequence). As DNA, the CDR3 is TGTGCCAGCCTCCTTAAATCGGGGGCACCCTACAATGAGCAGTTCTTC. Protein sequence: CASLLKSGAPYNEQFF.

The J gene is TRBJ2-7, the V gene TRBV20-1; no definite D call. V lost 3 bases to trimming and J lost 2 bases, with 11 bases between them. Per germline, CDR1 DFQATT and CDR2 SNEGSKA (reference sequence). This CDR3 contains 13 residues. CDR3 loop: CSASIDGTYEQYF. CDR3 bases: TGCAGTGCTAGTATCGACGGTACCTACGAGCAGTACTTC.

This clonotype was seen a few times. The CDR3 is CASSFVWSDTQYF. The CDR3 DNA follows: TGTGCCAGCAGTTTTGTGTGGTCAGATACGCAGTATTTT. The chain links TRBV27 to TRBJ2-3; D gene uncertain. The germline V gene encodes CDR1 MNHEY and CDR2 SMNVEV (reference sequence). CDR3 length: 13 amino acids. The ends were cut back, 3 bases at V and 4 bases at J, with 8 bases in the middle.

This sequence joins TRBV29-1 and TRBJ2-7; TRBD2 is a possible D gene (7 bases). V gave up 8 bases and J gave up 4 bases, with 21 bases separating them. This CDR3 region has 14 residues. Germline V gene lookup returns CDR1 SQVTM and CDR2 ANQGSEA. The CDR3 DNA follows: TGCAGCACCTACAGGGAGGGGTCGGGTTACGAGCAGTACTTC. This sequence encodes CSTYREGSGYEQYF.

This clonotype was counted only a few times. V is TRBV20-1 and J is TRBJ1-1, with 7 bases that match TRBD1. CDR3 length: 15 residues. Germline CDR1 is DFQATT and CDR2 is SNEGSKA (reference sequence). V lost 2 bases and J lost 0; bases outside the gene matches: 6. CDR3 residues: CSARRGGGLNTEAFF. The CDR3 DNA reads TGCAGTGCTAGACGAGGGGGCGGATTGAACACTGAAGCTTTCTTT.

The V and J genes are TRBV20-1 and TRBJ2-1; D is uncertain. The CDR3 is made up of 15 amino acids. Germline CDR1 is DFQATT and CDR2 is SNEGSKA (reference sequence). V was clipped by 0 bases and J by 6 bases, with 15 bases between them. The CDR3 reads CSARDLTGTPNEQFF. The CDR3 nucleotides read TGCAGTGCTAGAGATCTGACGGGTACTCCCAATGAGCAGTTCTTC.

The rearrangement links TRBV7-9 to TRBJ2-3; 10 bases fit TRBD1. CDR3 length: 16 residues. Germline V CDR1 and CDR2: SEHNR, FQNEAQ (reference sequence). Trimming took 5 bases from V and 2 from J; bases not matched to a gene: 7. The CDR3 DNA reads TGTGCCAGCAGCAACCGGGACAGGGGTTACACAGATACGCAGTATTTT. As protein: CASSNRDRGYTDTQYF.

This clonotype came up once. This chain joins TRBV3-1 and TRBJ2-7; D call uncertain. The V gene lost 5 bases and the J gene lost 0 bases, with 11 bases spanning the gap. Germline V CDR1 and CDR2: LGHDT, YNNKEL (reference sequence). The CDR3 is 14 residues long. This chain's CDR3 is CASSVRWASYEQYF. DNA of the CDR3: TGTGCCAGCAGCGTCCGGTGGGCCTCCTACGAGCAGTACTTC.